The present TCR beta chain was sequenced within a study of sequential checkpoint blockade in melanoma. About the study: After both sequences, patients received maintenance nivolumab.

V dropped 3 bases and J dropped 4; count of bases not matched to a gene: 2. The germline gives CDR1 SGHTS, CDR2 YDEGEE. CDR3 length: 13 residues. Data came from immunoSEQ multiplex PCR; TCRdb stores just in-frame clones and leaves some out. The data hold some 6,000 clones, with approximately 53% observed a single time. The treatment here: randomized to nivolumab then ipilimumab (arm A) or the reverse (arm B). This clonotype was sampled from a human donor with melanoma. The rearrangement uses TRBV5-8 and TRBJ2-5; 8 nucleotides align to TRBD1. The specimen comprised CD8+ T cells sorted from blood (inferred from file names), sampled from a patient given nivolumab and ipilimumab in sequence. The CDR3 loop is CASSSDRVETQYF. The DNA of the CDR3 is TGTGCCAGCAGCTCGGACAGGGTAGAGACCCAGTACTTC.